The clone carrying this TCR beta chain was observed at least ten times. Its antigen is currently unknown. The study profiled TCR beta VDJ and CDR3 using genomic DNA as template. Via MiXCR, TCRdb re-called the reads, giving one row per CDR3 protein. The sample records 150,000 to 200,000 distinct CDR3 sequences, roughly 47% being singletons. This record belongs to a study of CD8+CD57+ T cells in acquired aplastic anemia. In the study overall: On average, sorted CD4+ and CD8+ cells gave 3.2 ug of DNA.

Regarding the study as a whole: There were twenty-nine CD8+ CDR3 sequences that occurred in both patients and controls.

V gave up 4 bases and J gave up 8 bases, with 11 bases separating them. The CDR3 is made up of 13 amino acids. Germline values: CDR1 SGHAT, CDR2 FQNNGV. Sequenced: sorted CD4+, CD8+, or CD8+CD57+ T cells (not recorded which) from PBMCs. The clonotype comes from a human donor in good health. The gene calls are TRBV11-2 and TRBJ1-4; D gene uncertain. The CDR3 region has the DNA TGTGCCAGCAGCTCCTATAACGGAGAAAAACTGTTTTTT. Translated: CASSSYNGEKLFF.